Listed here is a single TCR beta chain. This sample was taken from a study of blood T cell repertoires in COVID-19. Only in-frame clones appear in the TCRdb table, and some are missing; sequencing was by immunoSEQ multiplex PCR. The table lists around 300,000 clones, 88% of them singletons, with 2.5% to 3.5% in the top ten. Donors were grouped by their self-reported clinical history. Donors in Cohort 3 counted as recovered after two negative PCRs, clearance, or symptom resolution. Trimming at V came to 2 bases and at J to 4 bases, leaving 6 bases not matched to a gene. CDR3 size: 15 residues. Germline V gene data show CDR1 as MGHDK and CDR2 as SYGVNS.

Sequenced sample: PBMCs or T cells enriched from blood (not recorded which). The clonotype comes from a woman aged 50 to 60 who had recovered from COVID-19. The genes are TRBV25-1 and TRBJ2-3, with 7 positions matching TRBD2. CDR3 residues: CASSEGGRVADTQYF. CDR3 coding DNA: TGTGCCAGCAGTGAAGGCGGGAGAGTAGCAGATACGCAGTATTTT.